This entry lists 13 T cell receptor beta chains sequenced from one sample in a study of T-cell memory formation after mild COVID-19. MiXCR, run by TCRdb on the 5' RACE reads, gives a single entry per CDR3 protein. Of some 160,000 distinct CDR3 sequences in the sample, about 28% were seen once. The sequencing sample was made of PBMCs or a T cell subset sorted from them (not recorded which). The receptors here all came from an adult woman who had mild COVID-19 (a few samples of this study predate the infection). Cell type and time point are not known.

This clonotype appeared a few times. The chain uses TRBV14 and TRBJ2-7, with TRBD1 matching over 9 bases. The V and J ends lost 4 bases and 1 base, in that order; junction bases with no gene match: 5. The CDR3 spans 15 residues. Germline V gives CDR1 SGHDN, CDR2 FVKESK. In DNA form, the CDR3 reads TGTGCCAGCAGCCCCGGACAGGGGAATTCCTACGAGCAGTACTTC. It specifies CASSPGQGNSYEQYF.

The genes are TRBV6-5 and TRBJ1-1, with D possibly TRBD1 on 6 matching bases. Trimming removed 7 bases from V and 2 bases from J, with 14 bases in between. The CDR3 is made up of 14 amino acids. Germline V CDR1 and CDR2: MNHEY, SVGAGI. The chain's CDR3 is CASNLPGHNTEAFF. CDR3 in DNA: TGTGCCAGCAACCTTCCGGGACACAACACTGAAGCTTTCTTT.

The gene calls are TRBV3-1 and TRBJ1-6; TRBD1 matches at 10 bases. Germline-derived CDR1 and CDR2 are LGHDT and YNNKEL (reference sequence). The V and J ends lost 5 bases and 9 bases, in that order; junction bases with no gene match: 4. The CDR3 contains 14 residues. The DNA for the CDR3 is TGTGCCAGCAGCGCGGGACAGGGGAGTTCACCCCTCCACTTT. Translation: CASSAGQGSSPLHF.

The gene calls are TRBV12-3 or TRBV12-4 and TRBJ2-3; 11 bases agree with TRBD1. V lost 5 bases to trimming and J lost 7 bases; unmatched junction nucleotides: 8. This CDR3 has 15 residues. CDR3 amino acids: CASSEPGQGDHTQYF. In DNA form, the CDR3 reads TGTGCCAGCAGTGAACCGGGACAGGGGGACCATACGCAGTATTTT.

The chain is built from TRBV15 and TRBJ1-5; 9 bases match TRBD1. Germline CDR1 is LNHNV and CDR2 is YYDKDF (reference sequence). With 1 base clipped from V and 3 bases from J, the junction kept 13 bases outside the gene matches. The CDR3 length is 19 residues. The CDR3 coding sequence is TGTGCCACCAGCAGAGCAGAGACAAACCGGGACAGGGACAATCAGCCCCAGCATTTT. Protein sequence: CATSRAETNRDRDNQPQHF.

The rearrangement uses TRBV15 and TRBJ2-4; TRBD1 matches 10 bases. The CDR3 has 14 residues. Germline V gene sequence: CDR1 LNHNV, CDR2 YYDKDF (reference sequence). Trimming removed 3 bases from V and 7 bases from J; junction bases left unmatched: 3. CDR3 bases: TGTGCCACCAGCAGCTGGACAGGGGGGAACATTCAGTACTTC. Translation gives CATSSWTGGNIQYF.

This clonotype has more than one count but fewer than ten. The V call is TRBV29-1, the J call TRBJ2-3, with D possibly being TRBD2 (6 bases). The CDR3 runs 14 residues. The V gene's germline CDR1 is SQVTM and CDR2 ANQGSEA. V lost 1 base to trimming and J lost 3 bases, with 11 bases between them. The CDR3 protein is CSVEGSGATDTQYF. The CDR3 DNA reads as TGCAGCGTTGAAGGTAGCGGCGCAACAGATACGCAGTATTTT.

This clonotype has a handful of counts. This rearrangement joins TRBV12-3 or TRBV12-4 to TRBJ2-1; no clear D gene. The CDR3 is 12 residues long. With 6 bases removed from V and 10 bases from J, the gap between germline ends came to 13 bases. The CDR3 DNA reads TGTGCCAGCAGCCGGAAGAGACCGGAGCAGTTCTTC. It specifies CASSRKRPEQFF.

This clonotype was counted a few times. The chain employs TRBV20-1 and TRBJ1-6; D remains unclear. Germline loops: CDR1 DFQATT, CDR2 SNEGSKA (reference sequence). This CDR3 is 13 amino acids long. Trimming removed 3 bases from V and 5 bases from J, with 8 bases in between. The CDR3 DNA sequence: TGCAGTGCTAGTGGGCGGAATAATTCACCCCTCCACTTT. Its protein product is CSASGRNNSPLHF.

V usage is TRBV5-1 and J usage is TRBJ2-5, with D tentatively TRBD1 (5 bases). Per the germline V gene, CDR1 is SGHRS and CDR2 is YFSETQ. Trimming left V 2 bases short and J 5 bases short, with 13 bases between. The CDR3 loop spans 14 amino acids. The CDR3 DNA follows: TGCGCCAGCAGCTTAAGGATAGGGGCGGAGACCCAGTACTTC. Translated: CASSLRIGAETQYF. The variable domain in full, completed from reference TRBV5-1 and TRBJ2-5, reads KAGVTQTPRYLIKTRGQQVTLSCSPISGHRSVSWYQQTPGQGLQFLFEYFSETQRNKGNFPGRFSGRQFSNSRSEMNVSTLELGDSALYLCASSLRIGAETQYFGPGTRLLVL.

This clonotype was observed a handful of times. The chain carries TRBV29-1 and TRBJ1-5, with 7 positions matching TRBD1. The CDR3 consists of 13 residues. Germline V gives CDR1 SQVTM, CDR2 ANQGSEA. J lost 3 bases, V lost 4 bases, and 3 bases had no gene match. The CDR3 reads CSVGQGTNQPQHF. In DNA, the CDR3 is TGCAGCGTTGGACAGGGAACCAATCAGCCCCAGCATTTT.

The V call is TRBV7-3, the J call TRBJ2-1; D ambiguous. V was clipped by 5 bases and J by 9 bases, with 14 bases between them. The CDR3 contains 13 residues. Germline loops: CDR1 SGHTA, CDR2 FQGTGA. The CDR3 loop is CASSHPSTGEQFF. Here the CDR3 DNA reads TGTGCCAGCAGCCACCCCAGTACGGGTGAGCAGTTCTTC.

This clonotype was seen once. The chain combines TRBV4-1 with TRBJ1-3, with a tentative D call TRBD1 (5 bases). The V gene lost 4 bases and the J gene lost 3 bases, with 16 bases spanning the gap. This CDR3 region has 16 residues. Germline V gene data show CDR1 as MGHRA and CDR2 as YSYEKL. Here the CDR3 reads CASSPVGRGGGNTIYF. CDR3 bases: TGCGCCAGCAGCCCGGTGGGACGGGGCGGTGGAAACACCATATATTTT.